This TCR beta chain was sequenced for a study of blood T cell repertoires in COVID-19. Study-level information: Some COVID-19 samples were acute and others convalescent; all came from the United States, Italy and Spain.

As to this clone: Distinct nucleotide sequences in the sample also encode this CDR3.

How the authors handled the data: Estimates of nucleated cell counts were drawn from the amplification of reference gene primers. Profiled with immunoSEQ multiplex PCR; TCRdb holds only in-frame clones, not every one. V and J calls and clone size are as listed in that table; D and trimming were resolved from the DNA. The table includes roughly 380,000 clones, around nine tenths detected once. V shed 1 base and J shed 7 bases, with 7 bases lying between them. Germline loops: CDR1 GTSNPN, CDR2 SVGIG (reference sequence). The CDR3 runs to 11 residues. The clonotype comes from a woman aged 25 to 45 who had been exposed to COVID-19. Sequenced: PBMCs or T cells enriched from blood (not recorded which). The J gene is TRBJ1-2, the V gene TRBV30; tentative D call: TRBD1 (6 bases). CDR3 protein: CAWSDRVGYTF. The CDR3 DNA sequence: TGTGCCTGGAGTGACAGGGTTGGCTACACCTTC.